Following are 28 T cell receptor beta chains from one sample sequenced in a study of T-cell reconstitution after alpha-beta-depleted transplantation in children. Library preparation (for TCRbeta) was performed with unique molecular identifiers. Each CDR3 protein is one row after TCRdb ran MiXCR on the PCR reads. Among a few hundred thousand distinct CDR3 sequences, around 27% were seen once, and the ten largest hold just over 35%. This material consisted of PBMCs, taken before TCRalphabeta/CD19-depleted stem cell transplant. These receptor sequences come from a boy less than two years old with Wiskott-Aldrich syndrome, due to receive a stem cell transplant.

The chain has TRBV27 and TRBJ1-1; a possible D gene is TRBD1 (5 bases). Germline CDR1 reads MNHEY; CDR2 reads SMNVEV (reference sequence). Between the trimmed V and J ends, which lost 6 bases and 6 bases, there was a span of 14 bases. CDR3 length: 13 amino acids. CDR3 region: CASSVGGSPEAFF. CDR3 in DNA: TGTGCCAGCAGCGTGGGGGGGTCCCCTGAAGCTTTCTTT.

The gene calls are TRBV7-2 and TRBJ2-7, with a tentative D call TRBD2 (8 bases). The CDR3 spans 15 residues. The germline gives CDR1 SGHTA, CDR2 FQGNSA. Trimming pared 1 base from V and 5 bases from J, leaving 15 bases between. The CDR3 region is CASSLVREGANEQYF. The CDR3 bases are TGTGCCAGCAGCTTAGTTCGGGAGGGGGCTAACGAGCAGTACTTC.

This chain links TRBV27 with TRBJ2-1, with 15 bases lining up with TRBD2. In germline, CDR1 is MNHEY, CDR2 SMNVEV (reference sequence). J gave up 1 base and V 6 bases, and 7 bases lay outside the gene matches. CDR3 size: 18 residues. CDR3 sequence: CASRPGLAGGSSYNEQFF. In DNA, the CDR3 is TGTGCCAGCAGACCGGGACTAGCGGGAGGCTCGTCCTACAATGAGCAGTTCTTC.

Ten or more counts support this clonotype. The chain employs TRBV29-1 and TRBJ2-7; 7 bases fit TRBD1. Germline V gene lookup returns CDR1 SQVTM and CDR2 ANQGSEA. J lost 0 bases, V lost 6 bases, and 2 bases had no gene match. This CDR3 region has 12 residues. In DNA, the CDR3 is TGCAGCGTACGGGACAGCTCCTACGAGCAGTACTTC. This gives the protein CSVRDSSYEQYF.

This clonotype was seen more than once but under ten times. The chain employs TRBV20-1 and TRBJ2-1, with 8 bases lining up with TRBD2. Germline CDR1 DFQATT, CDR2 SNEGSKA (reference sequence). The trim removed 6 bases at V and 10 bases at J, leaving 2 bases unmatched. The CDR3 spans 10 residues. The DNA of the CDR3 is TGCAGTGCGGAGCGGGGGGAGCAGTTCTTC. Amino acid sequence: CSAERGEQFF.

This clonotype was seen a handful of times. This sequence joins TRBV15 and TRBJ2-5; 12 bases align to TRBD2. This CDR3 has 16 residues. The germline V gene encodes CDR1 LNHNV and CDR2 YYDKDF (reference sequence). V shed 5 bases and J 5 bases; nucleotides not matched to a gene: 9. The CDR3 DNA sequence: TGTGCCACCAGCCCGACTAGCGGGAGAGGGGGGGAGACCCAGTACTTC. Translated: CATSPTSGRGGETQYF.

This clonotype turned up a few times. This rearrangement joins TRBV25-1 to TRBJ1-5; D remains ambiguous. The germline V gene encodes CDR1 MGHDK and CDR2 SYGVNS. The CDR3 contains 12 residues. V lost 7 bases, J lost 2 bases, and 6 bases lay in between. The CDR3 nucleotides are TGTGCCAGCAACGTGGGCAATCAGCCCCAGCATTTT. It is translated as CASNVGNQPQHF.

The chain couples TRBV5-1 to TRBJ1-6; 7 nucleotides match TRBD1. Germline trimming cut 7 bases from V and 7 bases from J; bases unmatched to any gene: 11. The CDR3 consists of 15 residues. The germline V gene has CDR1 SGHRS and CDR2 YFSETQ. CDR3 sequence reads: CASSTGVGVNSPLHF. CDR3 in DNA: TGCGCCAGCTCTACAGGGGTTGGCGTGAATTCACCCCTCCACTTT.

The chain carries TRBV12-3 or TRBV12-4 and TRBJ2-2; 13 positions agree with TRBD2. This CDR3 contains 15 residues. After removal of 6 bases from V and 6 bases from J, the junction contained 4 bases not matched to a gene. CDR3 sequence (DNA): TGTGCCAGCAGCCGGACTAGCGGGAGACCCGGGGAGCTGTTTTTT. The encoded protein is CASSRTSGRPGELFF.

The chain employs TRBV6-1 and TRBJ1-4; D gene uncertain. V lost 7 bases, J lost 0 bases, and 12 bases lay in between. CDR1 MNHNS and CDR2 SASEGT come from the germline V gene. The CDR3 extends over 15 amino acids. The CDR3 DNA reads TGTGCCAGCACTACCACAGCCGCAACTAATGAAAAACTGTTTTTT. It yields the protein CASTTTAATNEKLFF.

In DNA form, the CDR3 reads TGTGCCTGGTGGACAGGTGAATATGGCTACACCTTC. Encoded protein: CAWWTGEYGYTF. This chain joins TRBV30 and TRBJ1-2; 7 nucleotides line up with TRBD1. CDR3 length: 12 amino acids. Germline trimming cut 5 bases from V and 5 bases from J; bases unmatched to any gene: 5. Germline V gives CDR1 GTSNPN, CDR2 SVGIG (reference sequence).

The chain couples TRBV9 to TRBJ2-1, with 11 bases matching TRBD2. V gave up 2 bases and J gave up 8 bases; unmatched junction bases: 6. CDR3 size: 15 residues. From germline, CDR1 is SGDLS and CDR2 YYNGEE. CDR3 sequence: CASSVSGRVGDEQFF. The CDR3 coding sequence is TGTGCCAGCAGCGTTAGCGGGAGGGTTGGCGATGAGCAGTTCTTC.

This clonotype occurred a few times. This chain joins TRBV28 and TRBJ2-7; perhaps TRBD1 as D (5 bases). Germline V lookup: CDR1 MDHEN, CDR2 SYDVKM. This CDR3 is built from 12 residues. CDR3 sequence: CVTGAGNYEQYF. Written as DNA, the CDR3 is TGTGTCACTGGAGCAGGGAATTACGAGCAGTACTTC.

A few counts support this clonotype. V is TRBV10-3 and J is TRBJ1-5; a weak D match, TRBD1 (5 bases). CDR3 length equals 15 residues. Germline V gives CDR1 ENHRY, CDR2 SYGVKD. V shed 0 bases and J shed 2 bases, with 8 bases lying between them. In DNA, the CDR3 is TGTGCCATCAGTGAGTCGGAAGGGGGCAATCAGCCCCAGCATTTT. Its translation is CAISESEGGNQPQHF.

The genes are TRBV29-1 and TRBJ2-1; D gene ambiguous. The CDR3 is 11 residues long. The ends were cut back, 5 bases at V and 10 bases at J, with 12 bases in the middle. Germline V gene lookup returns CDR1 SQVTM and CDR2 ANQGSEA. CDR3 DNA: TGCAGCGTTTCGCACGTAGGGGAGCAGTTCTTC. Translation gives CSVSHVGEQFF.

This clonotype has a handful of counts. The CDR3 bases are TGTGCCAGCAGTTTATGGGGGGGCAGAGCGGGTCAGCCCCAGCATTTT. It translates to CASSLWGGRAGQPQHF. This chain joins TRBV27 and TRBJ1-5; possible D gene TRBD1, 6 bases. V was shortened by 1 base and J by 6 bases, with 16 bases between the two germline ends. The length of the CDR3 is 16 residues. Germline assignment: CDR1 MNHEY and CDR2 SMNVEV (reference sequence).

The rearrangement uses TRBV10-3 and TRBJ2-1; TRBD2 matches at 9 bases. CDR3 length: 14 residues. Germline loops: CDR1 ENHRY, CDR2 SYGVKD. With V trimmed by 4 bases and J by 7 bases, 5 bases remained unmatched. As DNA, the CDR3 is TGTGCCATCAGTGGATCAACTAGCGGGAATGAGCAGTTCTTC. Its translation: CAISGSTSGNEQFF.

This clonotype came up a few times. The chain links TRBV5-1 to TRBJ1-6; D unclear. V was trimmed by 2 bases and J by 10 bases, leaving 10 bases between them. The CDR3 length is 13 residues. Germline loops: CDR1 SGHRS, CDR2 YFSETQ. The CDR3 spells CASSFFTESPLHF. CDR3 in DNA: TGCGCCAGCAGCTTTTTCACCGAATCACCCCTCCACTTT.

This clonotype has just a few counts. The rearrangement uses TRBV5-1 and TRBJ1-2; D unresolved. V lost 0 bases and J 6 bases, leaving 12 bases between the germline ends. This CDR3 has 14 residues. The germline gives CDR1 SGHRS, CDR2 YFSETQ. The DNA for the CDR3 is TGCGCCAGCAGCTTGGTGCAGGCGGGTGATGGCTACACCTTC. Encoded protein: CASSLVQAGDGYTF.

The rearrangement uses TRBV12-3 or TRBV12-4 and TRBJ2-7, with 7 bases fitting TRBD1. J was trimmed by 1 base and V by 4 bases; bases with no gene match: 7. The CDR3 loop spans 15 amino acids. For the CDR3, the DNA is TGTGCCAGCAGTTCTACGGGACAGCTGTCCTACGAGCAGTACTTC. Translated, it gives CASSSTGQLSYEQYF.

This clonotype was seen more than once but under ten times. Sequence at one end of the junction differs from germline and may be a read error. The V call is TRBV6-5, the J call TRBJ2-4; 9 bases fit TRBD2. Germline V gene data show CDR1 as MNHEY and CDR2 as SVGAGI. The CDR3 has 16 residues. The CDR3 sequence is CASSYSSGRAKNIQYF. The CDR3 DNA reads as TGTGCCAGCAGCTACTCCAGCGGGAGGGCCAAAAACATTCAGTACTTC.

The chain carries TRBV20-1 and TRBJ2-1, with 10 bases aligning to TRBD2. J lost 6 bases, V lost 3 bases, and 8 bases had no gene match. This CDR3 region has 15 residues. Germline V CDR1 and CDR2: DFQATT, SNEGSKA (reference sequence). The DNA for the CDR3 is TGCAGTGCTAGTGGAGGCCTAGCGGGAGCCAATGAGCAGTTCTTC. This codes for CSASGGLAGANEQFF.

The gene calls are TRBV13 and TRBJ2-7; unclear D gene. Germline CDR1 and CDR2: PRHDT and FYEKMQ (reference sequence). This CDR3 spans 13 amino acids. V lost 5 bases and J 2 bases, leaving 10 bases between the germline ends. This CDR3 is CASSKMPAYEQYF. The CDR3 DNA is TGTGCCAGCAGCAAAATGCCAGCCTACGAGCAGTACTTC.

There are a few counts of this clonotype. The chain combines TRBV2 with TRBJ2-5, with TRBD1 as a possible D gene (5 bases). Trimming removed 8 bases from V and 5 bases from J, with 21 bases in between. The CDR3 consists of 15 residues. In germline, CDR1 is SNHLY, CDR2 FYNNEI. The CDR3 coding sequence is TGTGCCAGCCGAATCAGGGATTTAAACGGGGAGACCCAGTACTTC. Residues: CASRIRDLNGETQYF.

The chain uses TRBV29-1 and TRBJ2-2; 7 nucleotides align to TRBD1. The CDR3 runs 13 residues. Looked up from germline, CDR1 is SQVTM and CDR2 is ANQGSEA. After removal of 5 bases from V and 1 base from J, the junction contained 1 base not matched to a gene. The CDR3 region has the DNA TGCAGCGTTTACAGGGGGAACACCGGGGAGCTGTTTTTT. It specifies CSVYRGNTGELFF.

This clonotype was counted only a few times. The chain employs TRBV9 and TRBJ2-7, with a tentative D call TRBD1 (5 bases). This CDR3 is 11 amino acids long. Germline loops: CDR1 SGDLS, CDR2 YYNGEE. V shed 4 bases and J shed 9 bases, with 11 bases lying between them. CDR3 DNA sequence: TGTGCCAGCAGCAGGGGCTTCACGCAGTACTTC. Protein: CASSRGFTQYF.

The J gene is TRBJ1-3, the V gene TRBV5-4, with a weak D call TRBD1 (5 bases). Germline CDR1 reads SGHNT; CDR2 reads YYREEE (reference sequence). Trimming took off 0 bases at V and 0 bases at J, with 10 bases between the two ends. The CDR3 runs to 16 residues. The DNA for the CDR3 is TGTGCCAGCAGCTTGGATGGGGGGTACTCTGGAAACACCATATATTTT. It codes for CASSLDGGYSGNTIYF. The full variable domain, completed using reference TRBV5-4 and TRBJ1-3, is ETGVTQSPTHLIKTRGQQVTLRCSSQSGHNTVSWYQQALGQGPQFIFQYYREEENGRGNFPPRFSGLQFPNYSSELNVNALELDDSALYLCASSLDGGYSGNTIYFGEGSWLTVV.

This clonotype has a handful of counts. The J gene is TRBJ2-5, the V gene TRBV5-1; D unclear. Germline V gene data show CDR1 as SGHRS and CDR2 as YFSETQ. There are 12 residues in the CDR3. V was clipped by 0 bases and J by 5 bases, with 5 bases between them. CDR3 amino acids: CASSLEWETQYF. The CDR3 nucleotides are TGCGCCAGCAGCTTGGAGTGGGAGACCCAGTACTTC. Combining the CDR3 with reference TRBV5-1 and TRBJ2-5 gives the whole variable domain KAGVTQTPRYLIKTRGQQVTLSCSPISGHRSVSWYQQTPGQGLQFLFEYFSETQRNKGNFPGRFSGRQFSNSRSEMNVSTLELGDSALYLCASSLEWETQYFGPGTRLLVL.